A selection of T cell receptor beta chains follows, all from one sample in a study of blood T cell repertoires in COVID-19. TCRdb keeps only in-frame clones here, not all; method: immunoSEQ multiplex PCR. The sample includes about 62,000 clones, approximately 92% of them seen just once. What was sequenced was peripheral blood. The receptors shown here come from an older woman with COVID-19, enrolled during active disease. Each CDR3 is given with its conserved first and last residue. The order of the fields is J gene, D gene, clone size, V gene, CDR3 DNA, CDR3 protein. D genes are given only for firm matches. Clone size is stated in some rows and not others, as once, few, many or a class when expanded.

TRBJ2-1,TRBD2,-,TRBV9,TGTGCCAGCAGCGTAGTCGCGGGAGGGAACAATGAGCAGTTCTTC,CASSVVAGGNNEQFF
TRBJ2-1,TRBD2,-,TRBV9,TGTGCCAGCAGCCCAAGACTAGCGGACTACAATGAGCAGTTCTTC,CASSPRLADYNEQFF
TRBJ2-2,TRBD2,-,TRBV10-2,TGCGCCAGCAGTGTTCGGCTAGCGGGAATAAAGGGGGAGCTGTTTTTT,CASSVRLAGIKGELFF
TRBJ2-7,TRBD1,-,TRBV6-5,TGTGCCAGCAGTCGCCACAGGGGTTACTCCTACGAGCAGTACTTC,CASSRHRGYSYEQYF
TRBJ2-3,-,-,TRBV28,TGTGCCAGCAGTGTGTTAGCACCCGGCACAGATACGCAGTATTTT,CASSVLAPGTDTQYF
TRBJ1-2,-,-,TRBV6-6,TGTGCCAGCAGTTACCCCAAGCGCGAAGGAGGCTACACCTTC,CASSYPKREGGYTF
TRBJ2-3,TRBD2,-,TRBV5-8,TGTGCCAGCAGCACATACCTAGCGGGAGCGTGGACAGATACGCAGTATTTT,CASSTYLAGAWTDTQYF
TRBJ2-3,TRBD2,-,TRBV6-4,TGTGCCAGCATTGGACGGGAGGGCCGGGCAGATACGCAGTATTTT,CASIGREGRADTQYF
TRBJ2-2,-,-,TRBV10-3,TGTGCCATCAGTGAGTCGAAACGTCAGGGAAACTCGAACACCGGGGAGCTGTTTTTT,CAISESKRQGNSNTGELFF
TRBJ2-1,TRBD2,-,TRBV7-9,TGTGCCAGCACCACGGGGGGGCTCTTC,CASTTGGLF
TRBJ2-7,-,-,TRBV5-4,TGTGCCAGCAGCTTGGGAGGGATGGCGTACGAGCAGTACTTC,CASSLGGMAYEQYF
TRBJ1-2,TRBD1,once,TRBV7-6,TGTGCCAGCAGCCCTACCGTGGGACAGGGACAGGGCTACACCTTC,CASSPTVGQGQGYTF
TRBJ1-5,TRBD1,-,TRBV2,TGTGCCAGCAGTGAACTATCAGGGGGAAATCAGCCCCAGCATTTT,CASSELSGGNQPQHF
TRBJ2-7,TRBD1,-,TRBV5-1,TGCGCCAGCAGCACCCGACAGGGGGCGGACGAGCAGTACTTC,CASSTRQGADEQYF
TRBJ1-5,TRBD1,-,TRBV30,TGTGCCTGGATCAAGGGGGCAACTAATCAGCCCCAGCATTTT,CAWIKGATNQPQHF
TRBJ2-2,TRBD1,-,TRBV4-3,TGCGCCAGCAGCCAAGAAAGGGGGCGTGGAACCGGGGAGCTGTTTTTT,CASSQERGRGTGELFF
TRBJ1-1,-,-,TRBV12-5,TGTGCTAGTGGCCGGTCGGGGAGCACTGAAGCTTTCTTT,CASGRSGSTEAFF
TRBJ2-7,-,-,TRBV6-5,TGTGCCAGCACCATCCGTCGAGAGACCCGGGAGTACTTC,CASTIRRETREYF
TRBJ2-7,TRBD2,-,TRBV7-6,TGTGCCAGCAGCTTAGTCGCGGGAGGGCCTGAGGAGCAGTACTTC,CASSLVAGGPEEQYF
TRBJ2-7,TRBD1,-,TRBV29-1,TGCAGCGTTGAACTTCTAGGACAGGGATACGAGCAGTACTTC,CSVELLGQGYEQYF
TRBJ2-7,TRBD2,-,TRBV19,TGTGCCAGTAGTATAGGCCCTAGCGGATACGAGCAGTACTTC,CASSIGPSGYEQYF
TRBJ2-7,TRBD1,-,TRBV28,TGTGCCAGCAGGGGGACTGGACAGGGGTACGAGCAGTACTTC,CASRGTGQGYEQYF
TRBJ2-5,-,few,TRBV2,TGTGCCAGCAGCCAGGGGGGCGGAACCACACAAGAGACCCAGTACTTC,CASSQGGGTTQETQYF
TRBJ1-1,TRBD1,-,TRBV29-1,TGCAGCGTTGAAGCGGCGGCAGGGGGGACTGAAGCTTTCTTT,CSVEAAAGGTEAFF
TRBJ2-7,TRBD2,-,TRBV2,TGTGCCAGCAGTCCTACTAGCGGGAGAGCTTACGAGCAGTACTTC,CASSPTSGRAYEQYF
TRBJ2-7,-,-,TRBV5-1,TGCGCCAGCAGCGTGTCTAGCAGCCCTACTGGGGAGCAGTACTTC,CASSVSSSPTGEQYF
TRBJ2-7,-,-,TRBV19,TGTGCCAGTAGTATCGGGGGACTCCCCCCCGACGAGCAGTACTTC,CASSIGGLPPDEQYF
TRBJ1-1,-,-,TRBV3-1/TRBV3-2,TGTGCCAGCAGCCAGGCAGGGGAAGCTTTCTTT,CASSQAGEAFF
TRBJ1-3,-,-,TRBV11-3,TGTGCCAGCAGCTTAGCCAGGAACTCTGGAAACACCATATATTTT,CASSLARNSGNTIYF
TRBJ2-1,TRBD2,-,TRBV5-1,TGCGCCAGCAGCCAACAGACTAGCGGGAGTTTTTATGAGCAGTTCTTC,CASSQQTSGSFYEQFF
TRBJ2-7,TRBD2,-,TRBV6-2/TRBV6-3,TGTGCCAGCAGCTGGACTAGCGGCACCTACGAGCAGTACTTC,CASSWTSGTYEQYF
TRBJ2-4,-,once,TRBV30,TGTGCCTGGAGTTCAGGGAAAAACATTCAGTACTTC,CAWSSGKNIQYF
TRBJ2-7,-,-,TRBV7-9,TGTGCCAGCAGCTTAGACAGCCTCGGAGAGCAGTACTTC,CASSLDSLGEQYF
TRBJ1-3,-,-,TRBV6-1,TGTGCCAGCAGTGAAGCACCTAGCTCTGGAAACACCATATATTTT,CASSEAPSSGNTIYF
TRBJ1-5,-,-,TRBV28,TGTGCCAGCAGTTTGGGGGGGAGCAATCAGCCCCAGCATTTT,CASSLGGSNQPQHF
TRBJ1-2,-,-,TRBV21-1,TGTGCCAGCAGCAAAGGGGCGGGCGGGGGCGATGGCTACACCTTC,CASSKGAGGGDGYTF
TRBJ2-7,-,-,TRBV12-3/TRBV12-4,TGTGCCAGCAGTTACGACAGGAGCTACGAGCAGTACTTC,CASSYDRSYEQYF
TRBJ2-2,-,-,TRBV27,TGTGCCAGCAGTTGGTCAGCGAACACCGGGGAGCTGTTTTTT,CASSWSANTGELFF
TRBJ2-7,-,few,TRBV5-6,TGTGCCAGCAGCCCCCTCGGGACTGGGATCTACGAGCAGTACTTC,CASSPLGTGIYEQYF
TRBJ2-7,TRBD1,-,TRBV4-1,TGCGCCAGCAGCCAAAGGACAGGGGCGGGCGAGCAGTACTTC,CASSQRTGAGEQYF
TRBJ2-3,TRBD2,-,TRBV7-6,TGTGCCAGCAGCTTAGGGGGGCTAGCGGGAGTTTCTCCAGATACGCAGTATTTT,CASSLGGLAGVSPDTQYF
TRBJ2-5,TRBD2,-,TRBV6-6,TGTGCCAGCAGCTCCGGGACTAGCTCTCAAGAGACCCAGTACTTC,CASSSGTSSQETQYF
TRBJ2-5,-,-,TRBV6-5,TGTGCCAGCAGTCCCTTACGGTCCCCCCAAGAGACCCAGTACTTC,CASSPLRSPQETQYF
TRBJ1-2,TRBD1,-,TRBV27,TGTGCCAGCAGTAACAGGGGTGGGTATGGCTACACCTTC,CASSNRGGYGYTF